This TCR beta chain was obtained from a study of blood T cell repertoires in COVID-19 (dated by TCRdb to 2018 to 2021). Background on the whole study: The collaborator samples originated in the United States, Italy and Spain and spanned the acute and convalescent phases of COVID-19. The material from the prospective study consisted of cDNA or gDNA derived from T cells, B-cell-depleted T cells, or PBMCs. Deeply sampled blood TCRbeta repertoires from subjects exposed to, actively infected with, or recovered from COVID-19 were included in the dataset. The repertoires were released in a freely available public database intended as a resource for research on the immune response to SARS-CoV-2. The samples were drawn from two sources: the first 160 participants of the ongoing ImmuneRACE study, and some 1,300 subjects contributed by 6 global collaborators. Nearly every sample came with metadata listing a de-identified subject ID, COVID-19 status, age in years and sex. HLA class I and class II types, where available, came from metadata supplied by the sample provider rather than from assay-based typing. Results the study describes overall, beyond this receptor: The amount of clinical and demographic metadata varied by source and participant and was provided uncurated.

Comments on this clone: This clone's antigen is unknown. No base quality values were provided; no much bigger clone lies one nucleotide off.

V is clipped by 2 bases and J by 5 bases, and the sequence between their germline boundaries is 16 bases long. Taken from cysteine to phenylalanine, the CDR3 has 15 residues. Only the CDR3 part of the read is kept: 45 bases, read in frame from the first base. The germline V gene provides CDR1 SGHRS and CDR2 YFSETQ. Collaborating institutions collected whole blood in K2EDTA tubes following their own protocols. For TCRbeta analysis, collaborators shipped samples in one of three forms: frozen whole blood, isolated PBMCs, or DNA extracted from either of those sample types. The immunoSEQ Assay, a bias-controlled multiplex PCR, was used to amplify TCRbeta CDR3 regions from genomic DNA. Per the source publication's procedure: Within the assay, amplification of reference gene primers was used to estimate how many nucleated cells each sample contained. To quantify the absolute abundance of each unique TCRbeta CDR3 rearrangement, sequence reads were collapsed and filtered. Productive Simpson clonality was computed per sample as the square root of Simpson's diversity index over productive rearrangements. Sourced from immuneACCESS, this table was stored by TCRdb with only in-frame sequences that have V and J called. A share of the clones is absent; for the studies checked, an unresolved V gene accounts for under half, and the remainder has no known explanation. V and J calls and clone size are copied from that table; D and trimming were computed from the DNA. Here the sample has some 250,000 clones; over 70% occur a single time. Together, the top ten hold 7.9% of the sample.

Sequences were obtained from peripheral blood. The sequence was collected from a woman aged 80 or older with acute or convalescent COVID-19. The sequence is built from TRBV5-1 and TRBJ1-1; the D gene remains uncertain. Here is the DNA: TGCGCCAGCAGCTTCCCAAAGGAGGGTAGAACTGAAGCTTTCTTT. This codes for CASSFPKEGRTEAFF.